The present T cell receptor (beta chain) was sequenced within a study of post-analysis software for immune sequencing data. At the level of the study: Several disease courses (relapsing-remitting, secondary progressive and progressive-relapsing) of multiple sclerosis were included.

Unique molecular identifiers were carried by the TCR beta cDNA libraries. TCRdb used MiXCR to reprocess the PCR reads, holding one entry per CDR3 protein. The sample gives 450,000 to 650,000 distinct CDR3 sequences, about 44% of which show up once; 1.5% to 2% is in the top ten. Sample: blood. This receptor was taken from a girl aged 5-17 years with multiple sclerosis.

CDR3 coding DNA: TGCAGTGCTAGTAGTATAGCCAAAAACATTCAGTACTTC. This gives the protein CSASSIAKNIQYF. The gene calls are TRBV20-1 and TRBJ2-4; unclear D gene. This CDR3 is built from 13 residues. CDR1 DFQATT and CDR2 SNEGSKA come from the germline V gene (reference sequence). Trimming left V 3 bases short and J 0 bases short, with 6 bases between.